A selection of T cell receptor beta chains follows, all from one sample in a study. TCRdb re-derived calls from the 5' RACE reads in MiXCR, one entry per CDR3 protein. The data hold 25,000 to 40,000 distinct CDR3 sequences, with roughly 25% observed a single time. The sequenced sample was memory CD4+ T cells sorted from blood. The receptor source for this set is a female donor with breast cancer. CDR3s include the opening cysteine and the closing phenylalanine or tryptophan. D genes are given only for firm matches. Where a row states a size, it is once, few, many or the class of an expanded clone; other rows omit it.

V,size,J,D,CDR3,DNA
TRBV25-1,few,TRBJ2-7,TRBD2,CASSPSLIAGGQPYEQYF,TGTGCCAGCAGTCCCTCCCTGATAGCGGGGGGTCAACCCTACGAGCAGTACTTC
TRBV5-1,few,TRBJ2-7,TRBD2,CASSPGTSGAKNEQYF,TGCGCCAGCAGCCCCGGAACTAGCGGGGCTAAAAACGAGCAGTACTTC
TRBV4-1,many,TRBJ2-5,NA,CASGLGGYQETQYF,TGCGCCAGCGGCTTGGGGGGATACCAAGAGACCCAGTACTTC
TRBV24-1,many,TRBJ2-2,TRBD2,CATSLGRGPNTGELFF,TGTGCCACCAGTCTCGGGAGGGGCCCGAACACCGGGGAGCTGTTTTTT
TRBV29-1,few,TRBJ2-2,NA,CSVTPPGRFGELFF,TGCAGCGTTACCCCTCCAGGGCGATTCGGGGAGCTGTTTTTT
TRBV28,NA,TRBJ1-5,NA,CASSPEGYQPQHF,TGTGCCAGCAGTCCCGAGGGTTATCAGCCCCAGCATTTT
TRBV11-2,NA,TRBJ1-5,NA,CASGPPGYGNQPQHF,TGTGCCAGCGGCCCCCCCGGGTACGGGAATCAGCCCCAGCATTTT
TRBV10-3,NA,TRBJ2-6,TRBD1,CAISESGQGTSGANVLTF,TGTGCCATCAGTGAGTCGGGACAGGGGACCTCTGGGGCCAACGTCCTGACTTTC
TRBV6-5,few,TRBJ2-1,NA,CASSYRQYNEQFF,TGTGCCAGCAGTTACAGGCAGTACAATGAGCAGTTCTTC
TRBV12-3/TRBV12-4,NA,TRBJ2-2,NA,CASSLRRLGLNTGELFF,TGTGCCAGCAGTTTACGTCGTCTAGGCCTGAACACCGGGGAGCTGTTTTTT
TRBV12-3/TRBV12-4,many,TRBJ1-5,TRBD1,CASRGQQNQPQHF,TGTGCCAGCAGGGGACAGCAAAATCAGCCCCAGCATTTT
TRBV27,few,TRBJ2-3,NA,CASSFRLDPTDTQYF,TGTGCCAGCAGTTTCCGACTGGACCCCACAGATACGCAGTATTTT
TRBV20-1,NA,TRBJ2-3,NA,CSARDWAGAGDTQYF,TGCAGTGCTAGAGATTGGGCGGGGGCGGGAGATACGCAGTATTTT
TRBV3-1,few,TRBJ2-2,NA,CTSSQDRGTGELFF,TGTACCAGCAGCCAAGATCGGGGAACCGGGGAGCTATTTTTT
TRBV9,many,TRBJ2-5,NA,CASSYNEETQYF,TGTGCCAGCAGCTACAATGAAGAGACCCAGTACTTC
TRBV5-1,NA,TRBJ2-1,NA,CASSRGIVQFF,TGCGCCAGCAGCCGAGGGATCGTGCAGTTCTTC
TRBV6-5,NA,TRBJ1-5,NA,CASRHTRTLRGKDQPQHF,TGTGCCAGCAGACATACACGAACACTCAGAGGGAAGGATCAGCCCCAGCATTTT
TRBV7-3,few,TRBJ2-2,NA,CASSSTPSGGELFF,TGTGCCAGCAGCTCGACACCCTCGGGCGGGGAGCTGTTTTTT
TRBV24-1,NA,TRBJ2-1,NA,CATSDGLLNEQFF,TGTGCCACCAGTGACGGACTTTTGAATGAGCAGTTCTTC
TRBV11-2,few,TRBJ1-3,NA,CASSLDLGTPGNTIYF,TGTGCCAGCAGCTTAGATCTCGGGACTCCTGGAAACACCATATATTTT
TRBV20-1,medium-sized,TRBJ1-2,NA,CSADLGPNYGYTF,TGCAGTGCCGATTTAGGGCCTAACTATGGCTACACCTTC
TRBV4-3,NA,TRBJ1-2,NA,CASSPLGGNYGYTF,TGTGCCAGCAGCCCCCTAGGTGGGAACTATGGCTACACCTTC
TRBV9,NA,TRBJ2-5,TRBD1,CASSSSDRTETQYF,TGTGCCAGCAGCTCCTCGGACAGGACAGAGACCCAGTACTTC
TRBV20-1,many,TRBJ2-3,TRBD2,CSARTPGGSVRDTQYF,TGCAGTGCTAGGACCCCTGGCGGGAGCGTGAGAGATACGCAGTATTTT
TRBV6-2/TRBV6-3,NA,TRBJ2-2,NA,CTSSYSGSTGELFF,TGTACCAGCAGTTACTCAGGATCGACCGGGGAGCTGTTTTTT
TRBV27,many,TRBJ2-1,NA,CASVGGSYNEQFF,TGTGCCAGCGTGGGAGGCTCCTACAATGAGCAGTTCTTC
TRBV6-5,NA,TRBJ2-5,TRBD2,CASSYLRGGEETQYF,TGTGCCAGCAGTTACTTGCGGGGGGGAGAAGAGACCCAGTACTTC
TRBV27,NA,TRBJ2-7,NA,CASGMGSSYEQYF,TGTGCCAGCGGAATGGGGAGCTCCTACGAGCAGTACTTC
TRBV15,many,TRBJ1-5,TRBD1,CATRRDSSDQPQHF,TGTGCCACCAGAAGGGACAGCTCAGATCAGCCCCAGCATTTT
TRBV15,many,TRBJ2-3,NA,CATSRESTDTQYF,TGTGCCACCAGCAGAGAGAGCACAGATACGCAGTATTTT
TRBV4-3,many,TRBJ2-1,NA,CASSQGRDFTARDEQFF,TGCGCCAGCAGCCAAGGAAGGGACTTCACCGCACGGGATGAGCAGTTCTTC
TRBV29-1,NA,TRBJ1-5,NA,CSVKTAGSNQPQHF,TGCAGCGTTAAGACGGCCGGGAGTAATCAGCCCCAGCATTTT
TRBV12-3/TRBV12-4,few,TRBJ1-1,NA,CASSSHPIQVSANTEAFF,TGTGCCAGCAGTTCCCACCCCATACAGGTCTCGGCTAACACTGAAGCTTTCTTT
TRBV5-1,NA,TRBJ2-5,TRBD2,CASSPLAGQQETQYF,TGCGCCAGCAGCCCACTAGCGGGGCAGCAAGAGACCCAGTACTTC
TRBV4-2,NA,TRBJ2-1,TRBD2,CASSPILVSGAYNEQFF,TGTGCCAGCAGCCCTATTTTAGTAAGCGGGGCATACAATGAGCAGTTCTTC
TRBV9,NA,TRBJ2-1,NA,CASSPPSSREQFF,TGTGCCAGCAGCCCCCCATCTTCGCGGGAGCAGTTCTTC
TRBV6-5,NA,TRBJ2-5,TRBD1,CASSWGRDSQETQYF,TGTGCCAGCAGTTGGGGCCGGGACAGCCAAGAGACCCAGTACTTC
TRBV4-3,many,TRBJ2-1,TRBD2,CASSQFLAGAQFF,TGCGCCAGCAGCCAATTTCTAGCGGGAGCCCAGTTCTTC